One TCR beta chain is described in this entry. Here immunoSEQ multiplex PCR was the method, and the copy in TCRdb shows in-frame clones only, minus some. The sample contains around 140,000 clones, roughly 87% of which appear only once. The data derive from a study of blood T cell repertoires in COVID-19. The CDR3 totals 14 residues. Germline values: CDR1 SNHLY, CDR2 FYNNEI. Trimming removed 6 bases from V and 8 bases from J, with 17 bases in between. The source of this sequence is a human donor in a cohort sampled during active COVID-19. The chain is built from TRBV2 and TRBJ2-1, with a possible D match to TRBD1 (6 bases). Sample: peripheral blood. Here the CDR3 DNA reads TGTGCCAGCAGATCAGGGCAGGGGCCCGATGAGCAGTTCTTC. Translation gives CASRSGQGPDEQFF.